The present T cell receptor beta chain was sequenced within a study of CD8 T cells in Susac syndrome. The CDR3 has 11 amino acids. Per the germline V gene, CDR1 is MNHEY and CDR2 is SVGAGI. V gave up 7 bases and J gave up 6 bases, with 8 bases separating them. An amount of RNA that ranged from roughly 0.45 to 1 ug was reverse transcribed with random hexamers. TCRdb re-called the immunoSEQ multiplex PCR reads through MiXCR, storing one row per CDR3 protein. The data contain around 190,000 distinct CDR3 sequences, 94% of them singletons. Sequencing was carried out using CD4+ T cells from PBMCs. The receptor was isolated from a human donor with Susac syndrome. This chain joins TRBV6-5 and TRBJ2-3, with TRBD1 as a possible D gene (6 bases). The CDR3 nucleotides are TGTGCCAGCAACACAGGGGATACGCAGTATTTT. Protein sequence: CASNTGDTQYF.